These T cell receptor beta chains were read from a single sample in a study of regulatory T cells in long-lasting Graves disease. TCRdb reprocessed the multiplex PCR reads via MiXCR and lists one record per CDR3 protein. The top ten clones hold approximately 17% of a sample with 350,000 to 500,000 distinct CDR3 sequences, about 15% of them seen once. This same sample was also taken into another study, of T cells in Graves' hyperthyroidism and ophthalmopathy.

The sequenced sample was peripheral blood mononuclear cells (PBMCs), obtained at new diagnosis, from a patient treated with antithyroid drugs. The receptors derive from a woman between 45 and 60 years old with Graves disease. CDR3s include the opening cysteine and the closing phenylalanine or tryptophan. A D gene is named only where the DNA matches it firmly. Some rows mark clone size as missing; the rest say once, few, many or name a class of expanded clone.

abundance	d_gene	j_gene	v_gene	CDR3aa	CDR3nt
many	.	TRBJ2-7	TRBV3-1	CASSQEGRGRIYEQYF	TGTGCCAGCAGCCAAGAGGGGCGGGGTAGGATCTACGAGCAGTACTTC
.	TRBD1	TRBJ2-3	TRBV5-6	CASSLAPDREVVDTQYF	TGTGCCAGCAGCTTGGCACCGGACAGGGAGGTCGTAGATACGCAGTATTTT
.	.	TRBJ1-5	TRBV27	CASSPHRSQPQHF	TGTGCCAGCAGTCCCCACAGGTCCCAGCCCCAGCATTTT
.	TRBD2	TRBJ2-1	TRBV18	CASSPRLAGGPKSYNEQFF	TGTGCCAGCTCTCCCAGACTAGCGGGAGGGCCTAAGTCCTACAATGAGCAGTTCTTC
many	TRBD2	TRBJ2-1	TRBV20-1	CSANDLKREASYNEQFF	TGCAGTGCTAACGATTTGAAGCGGGAAGCATCCTACAATGAGCAGTTCTTC
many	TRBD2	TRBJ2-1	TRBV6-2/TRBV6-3	CASSFLPGAGGNNEQFF	TGTGCCAGCAGTTTCCTCCCCGGAGCGGGAGGGAACAATGAGCAGTTCTTC
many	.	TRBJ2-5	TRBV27	CASSPPGGLETQYF	TGTGCCAGCAGTCCCCCCGGCGGATTAGAGACCCAGTACTTC
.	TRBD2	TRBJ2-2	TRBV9	CASSATSGRGTGELFF	TGTGCCAGCAGCGCAACTAGCGGGAGGGGTACCGGGGAGCTGTTTTTT
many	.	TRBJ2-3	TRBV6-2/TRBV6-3	CASSYSMGQRRPYF	TGTGCCAGCAGTTACTCGATGGGACAAAGGAGGCCGTATTTT
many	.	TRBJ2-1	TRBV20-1	CSARRQRSYNEQFF	TGCAGTGCTAGGAGGCAGAGATCCTACAATGAGCAGTTCTTC
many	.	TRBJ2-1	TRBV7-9	CASSLLGYNEQFF	TGTGCCAGCAGCTTGTTAGGGTACAATGAGCAGTTCTTC
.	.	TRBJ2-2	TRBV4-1	CASSQGQAITNTGELFF	TGCGCCAGCAGCCAAGGACAGGCGATAACAAACACCGGGGAGCTGTTTTTT
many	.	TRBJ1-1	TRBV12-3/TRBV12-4	CASSLNDRLNTEAFF	TGTGCCAGCAGTTTAAATGACAGGTTGAACACTGAAGCTTTCTTT
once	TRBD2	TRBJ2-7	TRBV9	CASSVEAGLSYEQYF	TGTGCCAGCAGCGTAGAAGCGGGACTCTCCTACGAGCAGTACTTC
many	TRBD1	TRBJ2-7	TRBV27	CASSLSSGGAYEQYF	TGTGCCAGCAGTTTATCCTCAGGGGGCGCGTACGAGCAGTACTTC
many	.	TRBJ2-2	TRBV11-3	CASSFSGQSNTGELFF	TGTGCCAGCAGCTTTTCTGGACAATCGAACACCGGGGAGCTGTTTTTT
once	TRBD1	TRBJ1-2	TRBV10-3	CAISEGQASYGYTF	TGTGCCATCAGTGAAGGACAGGCGAGCTATGGCTACACCTTC
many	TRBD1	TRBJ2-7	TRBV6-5	CASSYSRQDRGRVQYF	TGTGCCAGCAGTTACTCGCGGCAGGACAGGGGGCGGGTGCAGTACTTC
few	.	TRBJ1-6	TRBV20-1	CSARPRNSPLHF	TGCAGTGCTAGACCTAGGAATTCACCCCTCCACTTT
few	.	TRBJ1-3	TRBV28	CASSWPPGNTIYF	TGTGCCAGCAGTTGGCCTCCTGGAAACACCATATATTTT
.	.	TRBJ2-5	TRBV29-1	CSVELQGGETQYF	TGCAGCGTTGAGTTACAGGGAGGAGAGACCCAGTACTTC
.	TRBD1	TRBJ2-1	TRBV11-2	CASSNTGAPSYEQFF	TGTGCCAGCAGCAACACAGGGGCTCCCTCCTACGAGCAGTTCTTC
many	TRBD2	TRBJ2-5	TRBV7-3	CASSDPGGIKETQYF	TGTGCCAGCAGTGATCCGGGAGGAATCAAAGAGACCCAGTACTTC
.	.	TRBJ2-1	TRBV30	CAWIGRGSSYNEQFF	TGTGCCTGGATTGGGAGGGGGAGCTCCTACAATGAGCAGTTCTTC
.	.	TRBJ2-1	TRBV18	CASSPPGGAEQFF	TGTGCCAGCTCACCCCCCGGGGGAGCCGAGCAGTTCTTC
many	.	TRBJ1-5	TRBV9	CASSVAGTANQPQHF	TGTGCCAGCAGCGTAGCCGGGACGGCGAATCAGCCCCAGCATTTT
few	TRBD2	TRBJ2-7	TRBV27	CASSLMLAGADNYEQYF	TGTGCCAGCAGTTTAATGCTAGCGGGAGCCGATAACTACGAGCAGTACTTC
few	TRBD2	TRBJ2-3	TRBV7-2	CASSLGLAGGPYTQYF	TGTGCCAGCAGCTTAGGTCTAGCGGGAGGGCCCTATACGCAGTATTTT
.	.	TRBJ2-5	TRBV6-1	CASHEGWETQYF	TGTGCCAGCCACGAGGGATGGGAGACCCAGTACTTC
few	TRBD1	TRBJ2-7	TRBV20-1	CSAQIPGQAAYEQYF	TGCAGTGCTCAAATACCGGGACAGGCGGCCTACGAGCAGTACTTC
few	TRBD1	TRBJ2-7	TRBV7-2	CASSQGGAKYF	TGTGCCAGCAGCCAAGGGGGCGCTAAGTACTTC
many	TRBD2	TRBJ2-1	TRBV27	CASKPSGGPYNEQFF	TGTGCCAGCAAACCTAGCGGGGGCCCATATAATGAGCAGTTCTTC
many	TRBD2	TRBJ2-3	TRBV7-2	CASSLDETSYTQYF	TGTGCCAGCAGCTTAGATGAGACTAGCTATACGCAGTATTTT
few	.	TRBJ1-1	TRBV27	CASSLKAGFLTDTEAFF	TGTGCCAGCAGTTTAAAAGCAGGGTTCCTGACAGACACTGAAGCTTTCTTT
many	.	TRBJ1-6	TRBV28	CASRFGGADNSPLHF	TGTGCCAGCAGATTTGGGGGGGCCGACAATTCACCCCTCCACTTT
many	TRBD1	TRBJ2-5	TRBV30	CAWSLGRGYQETQYF	TGTGCCTGGAGTTTGGGCAGGGGGTACCAAGAGACCCAGTACTTC
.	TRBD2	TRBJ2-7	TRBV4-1	CASSAGESRRVEQYF	TGCGCCAGCAGCGCGGGGGAGTCCCGGAGGGTCGAGCAGTACTTC
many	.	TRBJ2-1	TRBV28	CAVQRGGRGLGEQFF	TGTGCCGTCCAACGGGGTGGCAGGGGTCTCGGTGAGCAGTTCTTC
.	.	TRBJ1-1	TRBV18	CASSPKSPGDTEAFF	TGTGCCAGCTCACCAAAATCCCCGGGGGACACTGAAGCTTTCTTT
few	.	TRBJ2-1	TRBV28	CASSYAGTPANEQFF	TGTGCCAGCAGTTACGCCGGGACGCCGGCCAATGAGCAGTTCTTC
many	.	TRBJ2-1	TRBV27	CASSLLGLYNEQFF	TGTGCCAGCAGTTTATTAGGTCTGTACAATGAGCAGTTCTTC
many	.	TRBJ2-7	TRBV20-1	CSARARGDYEQYF	TGCAGTGCCAGGGCTCGAGGGGACTACGAGCAGTACTTC
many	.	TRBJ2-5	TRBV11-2	CASSLALGTQYF	TGTGCCAGCAGCTTAGCCCTGGGGACCCAGTACTTC
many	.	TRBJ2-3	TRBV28	CASSQPQTLTDTQYF	TGTGCCAGCAGTCAACCCCAGACACTCACAGATACGCAGTATTTT
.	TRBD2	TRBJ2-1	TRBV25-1	CASIEVLAVNNEQFF	TGTGCCAGCATTGAAGTGCTAGCGGTTAACAATGAGCAGTTCTTC
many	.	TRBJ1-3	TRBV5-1	CASSLYPGTGGNTIYF	TGCGCCAGCAGCTTGTATCCAGGAACGGGTGGAAACACCATATATTTT
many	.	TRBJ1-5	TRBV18	CASSPATGGNQPQHF	TGTGCCAGCTCACCAGCGACAGGCGGGAACCAGCCCCAGCATTTT
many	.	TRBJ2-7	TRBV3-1	CASSQGPGIGSYEQYF	TGTGCCAGCAGCCAAGGTCCCGGGATTGGGTCCTACGAGCAGTACTTC
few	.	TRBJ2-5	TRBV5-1	CASRSSLGTQETQYF	TGCGCCAGCAGGTCATCTCTGGGGACACAAGAGACCCAGTACTTC
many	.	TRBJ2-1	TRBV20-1	CSASEWDRSEQFF	TGCAGTGCTAGCGAGTGGGATAGGTCAGAGCAGTTCTTC
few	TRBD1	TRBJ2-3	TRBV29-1	CSVEGQYTDTQYF	TGCAGCGTTGAGGGACAGTACACAGATACGCAGTATTTT
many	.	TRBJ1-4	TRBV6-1	CASRVQDNEKLFF	TGTGCCAGCAGAGTTCAGGATAATGAAAAACTGTTTTTT
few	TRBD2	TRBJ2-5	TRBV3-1	CASSARLAHGETQYF	TGTGCCAGCAGCGCCCGACTAGCCCACGGCGAGACCCAGTACTTC
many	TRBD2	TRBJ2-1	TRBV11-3	CASSSVAGSYNEQFF	TGTGCCAGCAGCTCGGTAGCGGGATCCTACAATGAGCAGTTCTTC
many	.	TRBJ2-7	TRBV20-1	CSARVPQESYEQYF	TGCAGTGCTAGAGTCCCTCAGGAGTCCTACGAGCAGTACTTC
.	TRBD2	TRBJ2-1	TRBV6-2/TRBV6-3	CASSYGRETGTSGSEQFF	TGTGCCAGCAGTTACGGGCGGGAGACGGGGACTAGCGGGTCAGAGCAGTTCTTC
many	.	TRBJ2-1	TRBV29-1	CSVAIEVYNEQFF	TGCAGCGTCGCCATCGAGGTCTACAATGAGCAGTTCTTC